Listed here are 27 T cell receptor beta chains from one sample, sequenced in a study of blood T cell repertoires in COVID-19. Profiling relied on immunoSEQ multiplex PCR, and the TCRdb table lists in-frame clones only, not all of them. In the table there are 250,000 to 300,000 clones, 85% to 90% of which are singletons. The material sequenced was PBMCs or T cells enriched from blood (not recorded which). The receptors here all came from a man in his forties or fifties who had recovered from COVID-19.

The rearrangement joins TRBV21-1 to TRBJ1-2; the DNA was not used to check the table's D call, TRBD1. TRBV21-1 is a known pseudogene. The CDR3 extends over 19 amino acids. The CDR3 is CASSKGDWATWNLNYGYTF. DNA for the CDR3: TGTGCCAGCAGCAAAGGAGATTGGGCAACATGGAACCTTAACTATGGCTACACCTTC.

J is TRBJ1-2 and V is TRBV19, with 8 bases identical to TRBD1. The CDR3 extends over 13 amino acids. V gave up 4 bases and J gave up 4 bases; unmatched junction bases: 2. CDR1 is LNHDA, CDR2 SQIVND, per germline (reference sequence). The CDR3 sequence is CASSKGQVYGYTF. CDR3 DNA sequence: TGTGCCAGTAGTAAGGGACAGGTCTATGGCTACACCTTC.

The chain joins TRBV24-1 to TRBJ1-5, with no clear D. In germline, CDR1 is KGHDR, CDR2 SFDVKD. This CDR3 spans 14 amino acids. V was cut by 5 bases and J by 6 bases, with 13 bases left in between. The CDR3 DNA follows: TGTGCCACCAGTGGCCCCGCCGGCGGTCAGCCCCAGCATTTT. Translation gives CATSGPAGGQPQHF.

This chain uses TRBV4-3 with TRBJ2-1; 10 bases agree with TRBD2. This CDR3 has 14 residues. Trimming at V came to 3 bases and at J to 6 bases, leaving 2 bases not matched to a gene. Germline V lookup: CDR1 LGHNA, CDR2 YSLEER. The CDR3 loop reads CASSQGTSANEQFF. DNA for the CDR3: TGCGCCAGCAGCCAGGGGACTAGCGCCAATGAGCAGTTCTTC.

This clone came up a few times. CDR3 residues: CASSPGTAFISNTEAFF. The CDR3, as DNA: TGTGCCAGCTCACCTGGGACAGCATTTATTTCGAACACTGAAGCTTTCTTT. The V and J genes are TRBV28 and TRBJ1-1; 7 bases map to TRBD1. In germline, CDR1 is MDHEN, CDR2 SYDVKM. CDR3 size: 17 residues. J lost 1 base, V lost 8 bases, and 16 bases had no gene match.

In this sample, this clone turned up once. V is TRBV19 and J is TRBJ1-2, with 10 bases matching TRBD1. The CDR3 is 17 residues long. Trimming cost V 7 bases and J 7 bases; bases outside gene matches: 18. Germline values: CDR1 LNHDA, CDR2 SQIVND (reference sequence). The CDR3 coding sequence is TGTGCCAGTACCTCGGGGGGGACAGGGGATACAGTAAGTGGCTACACCTTC. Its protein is CASTSGGTGDTVSGYTF.

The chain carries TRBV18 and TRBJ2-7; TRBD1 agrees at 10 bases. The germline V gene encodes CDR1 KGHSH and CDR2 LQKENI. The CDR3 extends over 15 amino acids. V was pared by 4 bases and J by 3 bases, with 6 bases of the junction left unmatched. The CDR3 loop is CASSQETGGIYEQYF. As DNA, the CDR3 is TGTGCCAGCTCACAAGAGACAGGGGGCATCTACGAGCAGTACTTC. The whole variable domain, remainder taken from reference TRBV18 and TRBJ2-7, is NAGVMQNPRHLVRRRGQEARLRCSPMKGHSHVYWYRQLPEEGLKFMVYLQKENIIDESGMPKERFSAEFPKEGPSILRIQQVVRGDSAAYFCASSQETGGIYEQYFGPGTRLTVT.

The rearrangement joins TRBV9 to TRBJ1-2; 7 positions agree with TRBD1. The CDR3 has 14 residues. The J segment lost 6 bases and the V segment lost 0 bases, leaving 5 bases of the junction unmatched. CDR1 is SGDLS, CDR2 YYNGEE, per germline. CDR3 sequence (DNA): TGTGCCAGCAGCGTAGCGGGAGGGGGCGATGGCTACACCTTC. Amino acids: CASSVAGGGDGYTF.

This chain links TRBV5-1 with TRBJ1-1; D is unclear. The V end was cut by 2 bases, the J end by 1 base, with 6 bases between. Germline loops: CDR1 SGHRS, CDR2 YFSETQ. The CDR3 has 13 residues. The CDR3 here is CASSFPGNTEAFF. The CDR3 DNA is TGCGCCAGCAGCTTCCCGGGGAACACTGAAGCTTTCTTT.

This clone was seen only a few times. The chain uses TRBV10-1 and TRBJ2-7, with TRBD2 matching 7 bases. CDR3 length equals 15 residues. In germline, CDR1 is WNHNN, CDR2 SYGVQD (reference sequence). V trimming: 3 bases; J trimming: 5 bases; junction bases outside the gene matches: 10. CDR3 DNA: TGCGCCAGCAGTGACCCCCAGCGGGGTGACCACGAGCAGTACTTC. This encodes CASSDPQRGDHEQYF.

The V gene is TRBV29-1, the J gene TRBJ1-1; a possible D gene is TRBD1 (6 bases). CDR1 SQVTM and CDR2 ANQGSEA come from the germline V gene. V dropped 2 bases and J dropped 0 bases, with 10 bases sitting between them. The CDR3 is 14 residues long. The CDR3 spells CSVERWDMNTEAFF. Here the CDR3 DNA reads TGCAGCGTTGAACGGTGGGACATGAACACTGAAGCTTTCTTT.

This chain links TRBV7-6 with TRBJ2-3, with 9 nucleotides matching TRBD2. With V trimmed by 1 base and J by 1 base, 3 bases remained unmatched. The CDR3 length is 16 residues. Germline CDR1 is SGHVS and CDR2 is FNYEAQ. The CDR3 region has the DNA TGTGCCAGCAGCTTAGGGGCTAGCGGGGGCACAGATACGCAGTATTTT. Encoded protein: CASSLGASGGTDTQYF.

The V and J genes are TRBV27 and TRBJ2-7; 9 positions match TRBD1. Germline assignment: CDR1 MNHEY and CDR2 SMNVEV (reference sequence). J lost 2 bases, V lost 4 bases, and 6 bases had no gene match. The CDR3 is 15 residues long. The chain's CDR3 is CASSSPGTGTYEQYF. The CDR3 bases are TGTGCCAGCAGTTCGCCCGGGACAGGGACCTACGAGCAGTACTTC.

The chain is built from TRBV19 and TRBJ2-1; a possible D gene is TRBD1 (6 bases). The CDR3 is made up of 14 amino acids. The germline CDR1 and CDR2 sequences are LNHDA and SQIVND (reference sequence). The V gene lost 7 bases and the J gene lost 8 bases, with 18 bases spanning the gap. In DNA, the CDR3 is TGTGCCAGTACAAAGGAACCAGGGGCGGATGAGCAGTTCTTC. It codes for CASTKEPGADEQFF. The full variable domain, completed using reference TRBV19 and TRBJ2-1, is DGGITQSPKYLFRKEGQNVTLSCEQNLNHDAMYWYRQDPGQGLRLIYYSQIVNDFQKGDIAEGYSVSREKKESFPLTVTSAQKNPTAFYLCASTKEPGADEQFFGPGTRLTVL.

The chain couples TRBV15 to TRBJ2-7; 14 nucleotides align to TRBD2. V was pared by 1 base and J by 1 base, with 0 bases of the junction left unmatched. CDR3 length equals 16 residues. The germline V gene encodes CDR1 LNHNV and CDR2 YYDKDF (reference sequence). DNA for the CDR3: TGTGCCACCAGCAGAGGACTAGCGGGAGGGTCCTACGAGCAGTACTTC. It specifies CATSRGLAGGSYEQYF.

CDR3 nucleotide sequence: TGTGCCAGCTCACCCGGGACTCCCGATAATCGGCAGTTCTTC. Protein: CASSPGTPDNRQFF. The chain joins TRBV18 to TRBJ2-1, with a tentative D call TRBD2 (6 bases). The CDR3 contains 14 residues. Germline lookup yields CDR1 KGHSH and CDR2 LQKENI. V was shortened by 3 bases and J by 12 bases, with 18 bases between the two germline ends.

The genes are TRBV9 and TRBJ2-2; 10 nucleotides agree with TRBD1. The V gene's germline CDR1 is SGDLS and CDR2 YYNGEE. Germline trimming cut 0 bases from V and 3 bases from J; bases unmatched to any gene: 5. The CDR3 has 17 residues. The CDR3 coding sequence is TGTGCCAGCAGCGTAGGAGGGGACAGGGGATACACCGGGGAGCTGTTTTTT. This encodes CASSVGGDRGYTGELFF.

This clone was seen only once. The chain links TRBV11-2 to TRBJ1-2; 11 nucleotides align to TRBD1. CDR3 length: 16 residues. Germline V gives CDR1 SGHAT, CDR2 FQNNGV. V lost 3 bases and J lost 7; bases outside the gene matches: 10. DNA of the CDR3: TGTGCCAGCAGCTTGACCGGACAGGGGGCGCTTTTTGGCTACACCTTC. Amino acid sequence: CASSLTGQGALFGYTF.

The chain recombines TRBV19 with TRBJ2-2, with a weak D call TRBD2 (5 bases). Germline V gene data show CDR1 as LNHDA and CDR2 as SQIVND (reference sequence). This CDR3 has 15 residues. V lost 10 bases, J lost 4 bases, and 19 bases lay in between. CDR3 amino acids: CATPAAGVLTGELFF. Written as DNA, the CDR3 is TGTGCCACGCCTGCGGCGGGCGTTCTCACCGGGGAGCTGTTTTTT.

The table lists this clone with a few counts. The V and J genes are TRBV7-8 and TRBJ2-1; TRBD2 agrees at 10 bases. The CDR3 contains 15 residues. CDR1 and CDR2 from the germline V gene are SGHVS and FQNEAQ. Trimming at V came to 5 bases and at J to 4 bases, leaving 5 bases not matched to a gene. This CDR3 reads CASSQRTSGYNEQFF. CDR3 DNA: TGTGCCAGCAGCCAACGGACTAGCGGATACAATGAGCAGTTCTTC.

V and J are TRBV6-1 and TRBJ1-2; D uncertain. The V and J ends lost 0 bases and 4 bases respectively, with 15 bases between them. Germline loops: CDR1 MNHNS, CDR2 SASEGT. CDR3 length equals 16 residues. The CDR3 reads CASSEAHAGGGYGYTF. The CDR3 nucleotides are TGTGCCAGCAGTGAAGCGCATGCAGGAGGTGGCTATGGCTACACCTTC.

The CDR3 DNA is TGTGCCAGCAGCGCCGTCGGACAGGGTGACTATGGCTACACCTTC. It translates to CASSAVGQGDYGYTF. V and J are TRBV5-6 and TRBJ1-2; TRBD1 agrees at 8 bases. After removal of 4 bases from V and 3 bases from J, the junction contained 8 bases not matched to a gene. Germline CDR1 SGHDT, CDR2 YYEEEE. The CDR3 has 15 amino acids.

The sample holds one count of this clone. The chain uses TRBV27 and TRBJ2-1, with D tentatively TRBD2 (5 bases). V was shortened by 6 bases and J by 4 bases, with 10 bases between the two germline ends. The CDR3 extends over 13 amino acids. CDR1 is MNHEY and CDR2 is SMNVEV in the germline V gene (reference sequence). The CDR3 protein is CASSGLVYNEQFF. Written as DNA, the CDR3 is TGTGCCAGCAGCGGACTGGTTTACAATGAGCAGTTCTTC.

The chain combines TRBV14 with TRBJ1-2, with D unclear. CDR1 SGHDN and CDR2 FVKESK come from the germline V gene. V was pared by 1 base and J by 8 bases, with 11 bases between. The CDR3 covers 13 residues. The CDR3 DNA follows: TGTGCCAGCAGCCAAGTTCGGGTACAAGGCTACACCTTC. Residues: CASSQVRVQGYTF.

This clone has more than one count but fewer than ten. CDR3 coding DNA: TGTGCCAGCAGCTTAGACGCCCAGTTCAGGCCCTACACAACTAATGAAAAACTGTTTTTT. This translates into CASSLDAQFRPYTTNEKLFF. The rearrangement links TRBV11-3 to TRBJ1-4, with unresolved D. V was shortened by 0 bases and J by 0 bases, with 20 bases between the two germline ends. The CDR3 loop spans 20 amino acids. In germline, CDR1 is SGHNT, CDR2 YENEEA.

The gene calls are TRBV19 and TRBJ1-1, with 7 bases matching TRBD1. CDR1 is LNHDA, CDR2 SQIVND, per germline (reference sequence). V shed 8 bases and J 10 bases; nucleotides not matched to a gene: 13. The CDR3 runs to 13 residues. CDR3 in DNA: TGTGCCAGTGGGACAGCCACCTTGATTGGAGCTTTCTTT. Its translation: CASGTATLIGAFF.

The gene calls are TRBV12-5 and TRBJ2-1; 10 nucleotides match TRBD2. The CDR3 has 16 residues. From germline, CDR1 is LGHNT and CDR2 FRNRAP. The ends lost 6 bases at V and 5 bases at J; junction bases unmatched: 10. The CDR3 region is CASGYLRTSGNNEQFF. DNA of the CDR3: TGTGCTAGTGGGTATTTAAGGACTAGCGGAAACAATGAGCAGTTCTTC.